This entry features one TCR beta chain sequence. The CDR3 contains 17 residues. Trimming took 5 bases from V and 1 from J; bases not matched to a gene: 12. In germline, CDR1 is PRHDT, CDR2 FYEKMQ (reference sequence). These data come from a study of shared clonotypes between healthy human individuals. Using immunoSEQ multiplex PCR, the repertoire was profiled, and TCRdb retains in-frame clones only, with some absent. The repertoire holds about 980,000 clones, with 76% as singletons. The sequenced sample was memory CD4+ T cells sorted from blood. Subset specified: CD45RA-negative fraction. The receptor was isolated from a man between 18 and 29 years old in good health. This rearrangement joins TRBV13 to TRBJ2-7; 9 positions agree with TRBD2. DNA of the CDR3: TGTGCCAGCAGCCTGGGGGGTCGAGCGGGAGGTTCCTACGAGCAGTACTTC. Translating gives CASSLGGRAGGSYEQYF.